A single sample is the source of the 2 T cell receptor beta chains below, sequenced in a study of pediatric ulcerative colitis. One to two pinch biopsies were taken from the rectum during colonoscopy. Some clones are missing from TCRdb's copy, which holds only in-frame ones; the method was immunoSEQ multiplex PCR. The profile covers about 15,000 clones, with about three quarters appearing a single time and 3.4% taken by the ten largest. The material sequenced was gut tissue. The receptors were sampled from a girl aged 5-17 years with moderate ulcerative colitis.

The V and J genes are TRBV7-9 and TRBJ1-1; D is perhaps TRBD1 (5 bases). V lost 2 bases, J lost 8 bases, and 21 bases lay in between. Per the germline V gene, CDR1 is SEHNR and CDR2 is FQNEAQ (reference sequence). CDR3 length: 16 amino acids. The CDR3 is CASSLILRVEGREAFF. Written as DNA, the CDR3 is TGTGCCAGCAGCTTAATTTTAAGGGTGGAGGGGCGAGAAGCTTTCTTT.

The gene calls are TRBV2 and TRBJ2-7, with 15 bases fitting TRBD2. CDR3 length: 17 amino acids. With V trimmed by 6 bases and J by 5 bases, 11 bases remained unmatched. Germline assignment: CDR1 SNHLY and CDR2 FYNNEI. CDR3: CASRGGLAGGPGHEQYF. The CDR3 nucleotides read TGTGCCAGCAGGGGAGGACTAGCGGGGGGGCCGGGGCACGAGCAGTACTTC.